The rows below give T cell receptor beta chains drawn from one sample of a study of blood T cell repertoires in COVID-19. Generated by immunoSEQ multiplex PCR, the TCRdb table keeps only in-frame clones and is missing some. The sample lists some 150,000 clones, 70% to 90% occurring once. Sequenced input: peripheral blood. These receptors all come from a woman aged 45-65 years with acute or convalescent COVID-19. CDR3s include the opening cysteine and the closing phenylalanine or tryptophan. A D gene is named only where the DNA matches it firmly. Size is stated for part of the rows, as once, few or many counts, or as a class when the clone is expanded.

CDR3nt	CDR3aa	abundance	d_gene	v_gene	j_gene
TGTGCCAGCATTGGGGGACAGGACTCTTATCAGCCCCAGCATTTT	CASIGGQDSYQPQHF	NA	TRBD1	TRBV6-6	TRBJ1-5
TGTGCCAGCTCACGTACGACAGGGAAGAACACCGGGGAGCTGTTTTTT	CASSRTTGKNTGELFF	NA	TRBD1	TRBV18	TRBJ2-2
TGTGCCAGCAGCTTGTGGGGGGGCAGCACTGAAGCTTTCTTT	CASSLWGGSTEAFF	NA	NA	TRBV5-5	TRBJ1-1
TGTGCCAGCAGTTGGACAGGGCATGGCTACACCTTC	CASSWTGHGYTF	few	TRBD1	TRBV28	TRBJ1-2
TGTGCCTGGAGTACCCAATGGGAGGGAGGAAATAATTCACCCCTCCACTTT	CAWSTQWEGGNNSPLHF	few	NA	TRBV30	TRBJ1-6
TGTGCCAGCAGCCAGGAAGGGGGGGCTGCCTCCTCTGGAAACACCATATATTTT	CASSQEGGAASSGNTIYF	NA	NA	TRBV3-1/TRBV3-2	TRBJ1-3
TGCAGCGCTCGACAGGACAATCAGCCCCAGCATTTT	CSARQDNQPQHF	NA	NA	TRBV29-1	TRBJ1-5
TGTGCCAGCAGTGGACAGGGAAACACTGAAGCTTTCTTT	CASSGQGNTEAFF	NA	TRBD1	TRBV2	TRBJ1-1
TGTGCCAGCAGTCCTGGACAGGGGGATGGCTACACCTTC	CASSPGQGDGYTF	NA	TRBD1	TRBV28	TRBJ1-2
TGTGCCAGCAGCTCCCTCAGGGGTTTAGGCGCCTACGAGCAGTACTTC	CASSSLRGLGAYEQYF	NA	NA	TRBV7-2	TRBJ2-7
TGCGCCAGCAGCTCGGACAGCCCGAACACCGGGGAGCTGTTTTTT	CASSSDSPNTGELFF	NA	NA	TRBV5-1	TRBJ2-2
TGTGCCAGCTCACCATGGGCAGCACTCTATAATTCACCCCTCCACTTT	CASSPWAALYNSPLHF	NA	NA	TRBV18	TRBJ1-6
TGTGCCACACCTGGACAGCCGTATAGCAATCAGCCCCAGCATTTT	CATPGQPYSNQPQHF	NA	NA	TRBV27	TRBJ1-5
TGTGCCATCGAGGCTAGCGGGGGCACAGATACGCAGTATTTT	CAIEASGGTDTQYF	NA	TRBD2	TRBV10-3	TRBJ2-3
TGTGCCAGCAGCCTCACCAGCATACAGGGGAACTATGGCTACACCTTC	CASSLTSIQGNYGYTF	once	TRBD1	TRBV7-3	TRBJ1-2
TGTGCCAGCAGCAGGTCCAGATCCAATGAGCAGTTCTTC	CASSRSRSNEQFF	NA	NA	TRBV6-6	TRBJ2-1
TGCAGCGTCAAATTACAGGGCTTAGATCAGCCCCAGCATTTT	CSVKLQGLDQPQHF	NA	NA	TRBV29-1	TRBJ1-5
TGTGCCAGCAGCTCCCGAAAAGGACTGACTAATTCACCCCTCCACTTT	CASSSRKGLTNSPLHF	NA	NA	TRBV7-9	TRBJ1-6
TGTGCCAGCAGTTGGACAGTGAACACTGAAGCTTTCTTT	CASSWTVNTEAFF	few	NA	TRBV12-3/TRBV12-4	TRBJ1-1
TGTGCCAGCAGTGGATTTTTGGGGCCCACCGGGGAGCTGTTTTTT	CASSGFLGPTGELFF	NA	NA	TRBV2	TRBJ2-2
TGTGCCAGCAGTTCGCTAAGTGGGAAGGGAGTCGATCAGTACTTC	CASSSLSGKGVDQYF	once	NA	TRBV28	TRBJ2-7
TGTGCCAGCAGTTTTATCTCAACGGGGGTGAGCACTGAAGCTTTCTTT	CASSFISTGVSTEAFF	NA	NA	TRBV27	TRBJ1-1
TGTGCCAGCAGCAAGGGAGGGGTGGAGAATTCACCCCTCCACTTT	CASSKGGVENSPLHF	NA	NA	TRBV28	TRBJ1-6
TGTGCCAGCAGCCCTCTCGGCAATGAGCAGTTCTTC	CASSPLGNEQFF	NA	NA	TRBV6-2/TRBV6-3	TRBJ2-1
TGCGCCAGCCGGGGGTGGGAGAACACCGGGGAGCTGTTTTTT	CASRGWENTGELFF	few	NA	TRBV4-3	TRBJ2-2
TGCGCCAGCAGTCTAGCGGGGGGGAATGAGCAGTTCTTC	CASSLAGGNEQFF	NA	TRBD2	TRBV23-1	TRBJ2-1
TGTGCCAGCAGCCCCGGACAGGGACCCTATAATTCACCCCTCCACTTT	CASSPGQGPYNSPLHF	NA	TRBD1	TRBV6-6	TRBJ1-6
TGCGCCAGCAGCCAAGCTGGGGCTGGGGAGTTCTTC	CASSQAGAGEFF	few	NA	TRBV4-1	TRBJ2-1
TGTGCCAGTAGTATGACTAGCGGGGGATACAATGAGCAGTTCTTC	CASSMTSGGYNEQFF	few	TRBD2	TRBV19	TRBJ2-1
TGTGCCTGGAGTGTCTTTGGACAATATGGCTACACCTTC	CAWSVFGQYGYTF	NA	NA	TRBV30	TRBJ1-2
TGTGCCAGCAGCCTCGTAGTCGGTGAGCAGTTCTTC	CASSLVVGEQFF	NA	NA	TRBV6-5	TRBJ2-1
TGTGCCAGCTCACCACCGATGGGGCTTGGCTACACCTTC	CASSPPMGLGYTF	NA	NA	TRBV18	TRBJ1-2
TGTGCCAGCAGCCTCGCGGACAGGGAAGAGACCCAGTACTTC	CASSLADREETQYF	NA	TRBD1	TRBV7-9	TRBJ2-5
TGTGCCAGCAGTCGGGGGATCTCCTCCGCTGAAGCTTTCTTT	CASSRGISSAEAFF	NA	NA	TRBV2	TRBJ1-1
TGTGCCAGCAGCCCGGGGAGTTACAATCAGCCCCAGCATTTT	CASSPGSYNQPQHF	NA	NA	TRBV6-6	TRBJ1-5
TGTGCCAGCAGCACCAGGGCTTTCAGCCCGGCAGATACGCAGTATTTT	CASSTRAFSPADTQYF	NA	NA	TRBV9	TRBJ2-3
TGTGCCAGCCGTGCCCTAGCCAATCAGCCCCAGCATTTT	CASRALANQPQHF	NA	NA	TRBV28	TRBJ1-5
TGTGCCAGCAGGCGTGGGACAGACTTGATTCCACACCCTCTCTATGGCTACACCTTC	CASRRGTDLIPHPLYGYTF	NA	TRBD1	TRBV7-8	TRBJ1-2
TGTGCCAGCTCATCAGGGGACAGGGAGACTCTGGCGCAGTATTTT	CASSSGDRETLAQYF	NA	TRBD1	TRBV18	TRBJ2-3
TGTGCCAGCAGCGCACAAGACAGCAACTATGGCTACACCTTC	CASSAQDSNYGYTF	NA	NA	TRBV9	TRBJ1-2
TGCGCCAGCAGCTTGGGACAGTCGTCAGATGGCTACACCTTC	CASSLGQSSDGYTF	NA	NA	TRBV5-1	TRBJ1-2
TGTGCCAGCAGCTCGGGACAGAACTATGGCTACACCTTC	CASSSGQNYGYTF	NA	TRBD1	TRBV28	TRBJ1-2
TGTGCCAGCACGGACTCCACTTGGGAGCAGTACTTC	CASTDSTWEQYF	NA	NA	TRBV6-5	TRBJ2-7
TGTGCCAGCAGCTCCACAGGGGATGTTGAAGATACGCAGTATTTT	CASSSTGDVEDTQYF	once	TRBD1	TRBV5-6	TRBJ2-3
TGTGCCAGCAGACAGGGCAGAATAACACCCCAAGAGACCCAGTACTTC	CASRQGRITPQETQYF	NA	NA	TRBV7-9	TRBJ2-5
TGCGCCAGCAGTGGGACAGGGTTATTTGACTATGGCTACACCTTC	CASSGTGLFDYGYTF	NA	TRBD1	TRBV10-1	TRBJ1-2
TGTGCCAGCCTGAGTAACGGGGGAGGCTACACCTTC	CASLSNGGGYTF	few	NA	TRBV5-6	TRBJ1-2
TGTGCCAGAGCCAGTTTGGTTGGAGAGACCCAGTACTTC	CARASLVGETQYF	NA	NA	TRBV5-3	TRBJ2-5
TGTGCCAGCAGCCAAGGGCCGGGTCGAGGGAATTCACCCCTCCACTTT	CASSQGPGRGNSPLHF	NA	NA	TRBV3-1/TRBV3-2	TRBJ1-6